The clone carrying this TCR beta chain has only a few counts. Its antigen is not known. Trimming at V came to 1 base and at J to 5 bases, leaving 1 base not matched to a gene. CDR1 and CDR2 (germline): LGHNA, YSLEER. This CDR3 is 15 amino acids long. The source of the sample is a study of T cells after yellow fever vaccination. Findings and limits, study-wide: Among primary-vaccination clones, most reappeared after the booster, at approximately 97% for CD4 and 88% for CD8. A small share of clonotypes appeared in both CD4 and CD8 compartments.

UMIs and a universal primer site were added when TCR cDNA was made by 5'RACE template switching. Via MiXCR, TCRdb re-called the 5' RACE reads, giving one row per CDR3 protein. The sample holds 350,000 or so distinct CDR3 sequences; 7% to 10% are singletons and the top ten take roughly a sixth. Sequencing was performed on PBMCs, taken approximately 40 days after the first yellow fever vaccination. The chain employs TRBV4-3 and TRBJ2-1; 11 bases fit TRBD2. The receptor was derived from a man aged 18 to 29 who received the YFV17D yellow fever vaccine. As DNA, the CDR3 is TGCGCCAGCAGCCAAGTAGCGGGGGGGGACAATGAGCAGTTCTTC. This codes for CASSQVAGGDNEQFF.